This TCR beta chain was observed in a study of blood T cell repertoires in COVID-19. Study-level information: In each case, the material was cDNA or gDNA derived from T cells, B-cell-depleted T cells, or PBMCs.

A Seattle source enrolled patients during active infection and followed them longitudinally. The authors' processing: Cell counts per sample came from amplifying reference gene primers. The data were produced by immunoSEQ multiplex PCR, yet TCRdb's version contains in-frame clones alone and is incomplete. V and J calls and clone size are those listed in that table; D and trimming were worked out from the DNA. The sample has approximately 36,000 clones, 65% to 75% seen once; the top ten hold under 12%. This clone was seen a handful of times. This CDR3 spans 12 amino acids. Looked up from germline, CDR1 is SGHTA and CDR2 is FQGNSA. With 5 bases removed from V and 3 bases from J, the gap between germline ends came to 4 bases.

Sequencing was carried out using peripheral blood. The chain carries TRBV7-2 and TRBJ2-2; no clear D. This clonotype was sampled from a man in his 70s with COVID-19, enrolled during active disease. The DNA of the CDR3 is TGTGCCAGCAGCCCATACACCGGGGAGCTGTTTTTT. Its translation: CASSPYTGELFF.